These 28 T cell receptor beta chains share one sample of origin, sequenced in a study of tumor-infiltrating lymphocytes in oesophageal squamous cell carcinoma. Each CDR3 protein gets one entry after TCRdb re-called the PCR reads with MiXCR. The table includes more than 15,000 distinct CDR3 sequences, over 40% detected once. The specimen was normal esophageal tissue next to the tumor. The receptors were gathered from a female donor with esophageal squamous cell carcinoma.

This clonotype was seen only once. The chain links TRBV28 to TRBJ1-2; D is ambiguous. Germline V gene lookup returns CDR1 MDHEN and CDR2 SYDVKM. There are 14 residues in the CDR3. V was cut by 3 bases and J by 3 bases, with 11 bases left in between. The CDR3 loop is CASSFSRADYGYTF. DNA for the CDR3: TGTGCCAGCAGTTTTAGTAGGGCAGACTATGGCTACACCTTC.

This clonotype was observed a handful of times. The rearrangement uses TRBV7-8 and TRBJ2-3; no clear D gene. Germline values: CDR1 SGHVS, CDR2 FQNEAQ. Trimming took off 5 bases at V and 3 bases at J, with 18 bases between the two ends. The CDR3 is made up of 16 amino acids. The CDR3 loop is CASSQPSSTDTDTQYF. The CDR3 nucleotides are TGTGCCAGCAGCCAACCGAGCAGCACCGATACAGATACGCAGTATTTT.

Notes on this clonotype: A much larger clone lies a single base off, so this may be a read error. This sequence joins TRBV7-3 and TRBJ2-3; D may match TRBD1 or TRBD2 (5 bases each). V shed 5 bases and J shed 14 bases, with 23 bases lying between them. Germline values: CDR1 SGHTA, CDR2 FQGTGA. The CDR3 has 14 amino acids. The CDR3 is CASSRDGGTGELYF. The CDR3 DNA is TGTGCCAGCAGCCGGGACGGCGGCACCGGGGAGCTGTATTTT.

Many counts were recorded for this clonotype. V usage is TRBV11-2 and J usage is TRBJ2-7; tentatively, D is TRBD1 or TRBD2 (7 bases each). The CDR3 consists of 14 residues. The V and J ends lost 5 bases and 1 base respectively, with 12 bases between them. CDR1 SGHAT and CDR2 FQNNGV come from the germline V gene. The CDR3 loop reads CASSAGGGSYEQYF. The DNA for the CDR3 is TGTGCCAGCAGCGCAGGGGGGGGGTCCTACGAGCAGTACTTC.

The rearrangement links TRBV7-6 to TRBJ2-3; D gene ambiguous. The CDR3 is 15 amino acids. CDR1 is SGHVS and CDR2 is FNYEAQ in the germline V gene. The V gene lost 1 base and the J gene lost 0 bases, with 8 bases spanning the gap. The CDR3, as DNA: TGTGCCAGCAGCTTAGAGTGGGCAAGCACAGATACGCAGTATTTT. It specifies CASSLEWASTDTQYF.

A word on this clonotype: A junction boundary mismatches the germline segment, possibly from a read error. J is TRBJ2-3 and V is TRBV16, with a tentative D call TRBD1 (5 bases). The CDR3 extends over 15 amino acids. Germline V gene data show CDR1 as KGHSY and CDR2 as FQNENV. CDR3 DNA sequence: TGTGCCAGCAGCCAATCTTCCAGCAACACAGGTACGCAGTATTTT. As protein: CASSQSSSNTGTQYF.

The sample holds many counts of this clonotype. The chain carries TRBV5-1 and TRBJ2-3, with D perhaps assigned TRBD1 or TRBD2 (7 bases each). Per germline, CDR1 SGHRS and CDR2 YFSETQ. V lost 0 bases and J 2 bases, leaving 13 bases between the germline ends. The CDR3 contains 16 residues. CDR3 bases: TGCGCCAGCAGCTTGGCCAGGGGGGGATTCACAGATACGCAGTATTTT. Translation: CASSLARGGFTDTQYF.

The rearrangement links TRBV12-3 or TRBV12-4 to TRBJ2-4; 7 nucleotides align to TRBD2. The J call may not be correct, given that the DNA end is closer to TRBJ2-7. CDR3 length: 14 residues. The CDR3, as DNA: TGTGCCAGCAGGTTCGCGGGAGAGCGGTACGAGCAGTACTTC. Its translation is CASRFAGERYEQYF.

CDR3 sequence (DNA): TGTGCCAGCATACGGGGTGGCAATCAGCCCCAGCATTTT. This sequence encodes CASIRGGNQPQHF. The gene calls are TRBV28 and TRBJ1-5; D is unresolved. Germline V lookup: CDR1 MDHEN, CDR2 SYDVKM. V shed 7 bases and J shed 2 bases, with 9 bases lying between them. The CDR3 runs to 13 residues. The full variable domain, completed using reference TRBV28 and TRBJ1-5, is DVKVTQSSRYLVKRTGEKVFLECVQDMDHENMFWYRQDPGLGLRLIYFSYDVKMKEKGDIPEGYSVSREKKERFSLILESASTNQTSMYLCASIRGGNQPQHFGDGTRLSIL.

This clonotype appeared a few times. The germline gene is not matched at one end of the junction; a read error may be the cause. This chain links TRBV27 with TRBJ2-1; no clear D gene. The length of the CDR3 is 17 residues. Per the germline V gene, CDR1 is MNHEY and CDR2 is SMNVEV (reference sequence). CDR3 in amino acids: CTSSLFRGDGSYNEQFF. The CDR3 DNA is TGCACCAGCAGTTTATTTCGAGGTGATGGCTCCTACAATGAGCAGTTCTTC.

The J gene is TRBJ2-1, the V gene TRBV7-2; possibly TRBD1 or TRBD2 for D (5 bases each). There are 15 residues in the CDR3. Germline CDR1 and CDR2: SGHTA and FQGNSA. V gave up 5 bases and J gave up 1 base, with 12 bases separating them. In nucleotides, the CDR3 is TGTGCCAGCAGCCGGGACCGTCGTTCCTACAATGAGCAGTTCTTC. Its translation: CASSRDRRSYNEQFF.

The sample holds many counts of this clonotype. J is TRBJ2-5 and V is TRBV4-1, with TRBD1 matching 8 bases. Trimming removed 1 base from V and 1 base from J; junction bases left unmatched: 8. CDR3 length: 17 amino acids. CDR1 MGHRA and CDR2 YSYEKL come from the germline V gene. CDR3 loop: CASSQAERQGFQETQYF. The DNA of the CDR3 is TGCGCCAGCAGCCAAGCGGAGCGACAGGGGTTCCAAGAGACCCAGTACTTC.

As for this clonotype: A much larger clone sits a single nucleotide away, making a read error possible. This chain connects TRBV5-5 to TRBJ1-4, with D maybe TRBD1 (5 bases). This CDR3 is built from 14 residues. In germline, CDR1 is SGHKS, CDR2 YYEKEE (reference sequence). Trimming removed 4 bases from V and 16 bases from J, with 23 bases in between. Here the CDR3 DNA reads TGTGCCAGCAGCGAGCGGGGGAGCACAGATACGCAGTTTTTT. It encodes CASSERGSTDTQFF.

This clonotype was found many times. The conserved phenylalanine or tryptophan is not found at the CDR3 terminus, so this likely reflects a read error. The DNA is omitted, as the CDR3 cannot be located on it reliably, and the CDR3 follows TCRdb's listing. The rearrangement joins TRBV7-3 to TRBJ2-7; TRBD1 is taken as the D call from the table, unchecked against the DNA. A total of 15 residues make up the CDR3, ends included. CDR1 and CDR2 (germline): SGHTA, FQGTGA. This chain's CDR3 is CASSLQTGYGYTFGS.

The chain has TRBV24-1 and TRBJ2-4; possible D gene TRBD1, 6 bases. The DNA end is more similar to TRBJ2-7, so the J call may be wrong. The CDR3 runs to 14 residues. The germline CDR1 and CDR2 sequences are KGHDR and SFDVKD. The CDR3 bases are TGTGCCACCAGTGATTCAGACAGGTCCTACGAGCAGTACTTC. Encoded protein: CATSDSDRSYEQYF.

This clonotype was seen only a few times. The V gene is TRBV7-2, the J gene TRBJ1-2; perhaps TRBD1 as D (6 bases). Per the germline V gene, CDR1 is SGHTA and CDR2 is FQGNSA. The CDR3 is 17 residues long. The V and J ends lost 5 bases and 5 bases respectively, with 24 bases between them. As DNA, the CDR3 is TGTGCCAGCAGCGCCCAAACGTCGGGAGGGGGTCGATATGGCTACACCTTC. Translated: CASSAQTSGGGRYGYTF.

This clonotype was seen at least ten times. The chain couples TRBV6-1 to TRBJ1-5; D perhaps matches TRBD1 (5 bases). V was trimmed by 1 base and J by 4 bases, leaving 14 bases between them. CDR1 is MNHNS and CDR2 is SASEGT in the germline V gene. The CDR3 consists of 16 residues. CDR3 DNA: TGTGCCAGCAGTGAAGGGACCCAGGGTAGGAATCAGCCCCAGCATTTT. Its protein is CASSEGTQGRNQPQHF.

This clonotype was picked up a small number of times. A read error is possible here, since a much larger clone lies one base away. The rearrangement joins TRBV19 to TRBJ2-4; 10 bases map to TRBD2. V was pared by 6 bases and J by 13 bases, with 15 bases of the junction left unmatched. Germline CDR1 LNHDA, CDR2 SQIVND (reference sequence). This CDR3 comprises 15 residues. For the CDR3, the DNA is TGTGCCAGTAGGCTCCTAGCGGGGGCCTACAATGAGCAGTACTTC. This codes for CASRLLAGAYNEQYF.

The chain is built from TRBV7-2 and TRBJ2-7; 9 nucleotides line up with TRBD2. The J call may not be correct, given that the DNA end is closer to TRBJ2-1. Germline CDR1 SGHTA, CDR2 FQGNSA. The CDR3 loop spans 16 amino acids. Written as DNA, the CDR3 is TGTGCCAGCAGCTTAGAGCGTCTAGCGGGGTACAATGAGCAGTTCTTC. It yields the protein CASSLERLAGYNEQFF.

As regards this clonotype: Since no conserved phenylalanine or tryptophan closes the CDR3, a read error is the likely cause. The limits of the CDR3 on the DNA are not certain, so only TCRdb's listed CDR3 is given. J is TRBJ2-3 and V is TRBV5-6; TRBD1 is the table's D call and was not checked against the DNA. 17 amino acids form the CDR3, both terminal residues included. The germline V gene encodes CDR1 SGHDT and CDR2 YYEEEE. The CDR3 sequence is CASSSPDDGYNEQFFGP.

This clonotype was seen many times. The CDR3, as DNA: TGTGCCAGCAGTGTCGGACCAAACTACGAGCAGTACTTC. Translating gives CASSVGPNYEQYF. The V gene is TRBV2, the J gene TRBJ2-1; D gene uncertain. The J call is doubtful: the DNA matches TRBJ2-7 better. Germline V lookup: CDR1 SNHLY, CDR2 FYNNEI. The CDR3 spans 13 residues.

This clonotype was seen only a few times. The chain uses TRBV20-1 and TRBJ2-1; 7 positions match TRBD2. Germline assignment: CDR1 DFQATT and CDR2 SNEGSKA (reference sequence). The CDR3 sequence is 14 residues long. The CDR3 DNA reads TGCAGCACGCGCGGGAGTTCCTCCTACAATGAGCAGTTCTTC. Its protein product is CSTRGSSSYNEQFF.

The CDR3 loop is CASSFDRGRTEAFF. In DNA, the CDR3 is TGTGCCAGCAGCTTCGACAGGGGTAGGACTGAAGCTTTCTTT. The V and J genes are TRBV7-2 and TRBJ1-1; 8 bases match TRBD1. This CDR3 is built from 14 residues. Unmatched junction bases numbered 5, after V lost 3 bases and J lost 5 bases. The germline CDR1 and CDR2 sequences are SGHTA and FQGNSA.

This clonotype was detected many times. The CDR3 coding sequence is TGTGCCAGCAGCCCCGGTTGGACTTCCTATGGCTACACCTTC. This sequence encodes CASSPGWTSYGYTF. The rearrangement links TRBV11-2 to TRBJ1-2; D remains unclear. The germline V gene encodes CDR1 SGHAT and CDR2 FQNNGV. The V end was cut by 5 bases, the J end by 4 bases, with 14 bases between. The CDR3 contains 14 residues.

The V gene is TRBV24-1, the J gene TRBJ2-5; 7 bases align to TRBD1. The CDR3 consists of 14 residues. Germline V CDR1 and CDR2: KGHDR, SFDVKD. The ends lost 4 bases at V and 4 bases at J; junction bases unmatched: 5. The CDR3 nucleotides read TGTGCCACCAGTGAGACCGGGACAGTAGAGACCCAGTACTTC. Translation gives CATSETGTVETQYF.

This clonotype was seen repeatedly, ten times or more. Since no conserved phenylalanine or tryptophan closes the CDR3, a read error is the likely cause. Because the CDR3's place on the DNA is in doubt, the DNA is left out and the CDR3 is given as listed by TCRdb. The chain carries TRBV28 and TRBJ2-4; the table's D gene call, TRBD1, was not cross checked with the DNA. From germline, CDR1 is MDHEN and CDR2 SYDVKM. Termini included, the CDR3 measures 9 amino acids. The CDR3 sequence is CASSPTGRH.

The chain is built from TRBV6-6 and TRBJ2-5, with 7 positions matching TRBD1. CDR1 is MNHNY and CDR2 is SVGAGI in the germline V gene (reference sequence). CDR3 size: 17 residues. Losses at the gene ends were 6 bases for V and 13 bases for J; bases not matched to a gene: 26. The DNA of the CDR3 is TGTGCCAGCAGAAAAGCGAGGTCGGGACAGCAGGTCGGGGAGCTGTACTTC. Translated: CASRKARSGQQVGELYF.

The chain combines TRBV7-9 with TRBJ2-3; D may match TRBD1 or TRBD2 (5 bases each). Deletions cut 3 bases from V and 2 bases from J, with 9 bases between. This CDR3 has 14 residues. Germline CDR1 and CDR2: SEHNR and FQNEAQ (reference sequence). The CDR3 nucleotides are TGTGCCAGCAGCTTCCGGGGCAACACAGATACGCAGTATTTT. As protein: CASSFRGNTDTQYF.